The present T cell receptor (beta chain) was sequenced within a study of blood T cell repertoires in COVID-19. Study as a whole: The cDNA or gDNA used as material had been derived from T cells, B-cell-depleted T cells, or PBMCs.

Original methodology: Quantification of nucleated cells was approximated via reference gene primer amplification. The assay was immunoSEQ multiplex PCR, and TCRdb's table has in-frame clones only and misses some. D and trimming were read from the DNA, whereas the V and J calls and clone size are those reported in that table. This sample has 71,000 or so clones, with 80% to 90% found just once. Germline values: CDR1 LGHDT, CDR2 YNNKEL (reference sequence). V lost 1 base and J lost 2; bases outside the gene matches: 7. The CDR3 is made up of 16 amino acids. Sequencing was done on a sample of peripheral blood. The source of this sequence is a man in his fifties with active COVID-19. This sequence joins TRBV3-1 (or the pseudogene TRBV3-2) and TRBJ2-7; 8 bases are a match to TRBD2. The CDR3 protein is CASSQGAGRATYEQYF. The DNA for the CDR3 is TGTGCCAGCAGCCAAGGAGCCGGGAGGGCCACCTACGAGCAGTACTTC.